A single TCR beta chain is shown here with its context. The record originates from a study of OX40 agonist ivuxolimab in advanced cancers. Clones were sequenced by immunoSEQ multiplex PCR, and TCRdb holds only the in-frame ones, with some missing. The profile shows about 49,000 clones, roughly 85% of them singletons. V was shortened by 2 bases and J by 1 base, with 3 bases between the two germline ends. The germline V gene encodes CDR1 SGHNT and CDR2 YYREEE (reference sequence). CDR3 length: 13 amino acids. This clonotype was sampled from an adult with an advanced solid tumor such as melanoma, head and neck, liver or kidney cancer. The V gene is TRBV5-4, the J gene TRBJ2-2, with unresolved D. The sample consisted of CD4+ or CD8+ T cells sorted from blood, taken in a trial of the OX40 agonist ivuxolimab. CDR3 nucleotides: TGTGCCAGCAGCTTCGGGAACACCGGGGAGCTGTTTTTT. This encodes CASSFGNTGELFF.